The subject of this entry is one T cell receptor (beta chain). The antigen is unknown. TCRdb's table, derived via immunoSEQ multiplex PCR, lists solely in-frame clones and lacks some. The repertoire consists of around 370,000 clones, with about 90% occurring once and the leading ten covering 3% to 5%. This sample was included in a study of Ad26.COV2.S vaccination and SARS-CoV-2 variants. Study findings and constraints: The breadth of spike-specific CD8+ and CD4+ T cell responses after vaccination was reportedly substantial. Spike-specific TCR breadth in vaccine recipients exceeded that seen in placebo recipients.

With 3 bases removed from V and 3 bases from J, the gap between germline ends came to 6 bases. This CDR3 has 12 amino acids. Germline assignment: CDR1 ENHRY and CDR2 SYGVKD. The clonotype comes from a human donor who had recovered from COVID-19. The chain carries TRBV10-3 and TRBJ2-7, with D possibly matching TRBD2 (5 bases). This specimen was peripheral blood, taken after recovery from COVID-19. CDR3 region: CAISERDYEQYF. Written as DNA, the CDR3 is TGTGCCATCAGTGAACGGGACTACGAGCAGTACTTC.